This TCR beta chain was obtained from a study of beta chain features in type 1 diabetes. Expressed TCRB transcripts were sequenced, since all the RNA that had been isolated was reverse transcribed. Clones were read by immunoSEQ multiplex PCR, and TCRdb kept only the in-frame ones, dropping some. The sample lists about 250,000 clones, less than 15% occurring once. Study-level points and caveats: Healthy donors had naive, central memory and Treg TCRB repertoires that appeared less similar than those seen among patients. Fewer insertions but more deletions were seen at VDJ junctions in type 1 diabetes patients. Cells carrying high TCR expression could end up over-represented when cDNA is sequenced.

Worth noting for this clone: What it binds is unknown.

V lost 0 bases, J lost 0 bases, and 5 bases lay in between. CDR1 and CDR2 (germline): MNHEY, SVGAGI. CDR3 length: 14 amino acids. Sorted populations all had greater than 95% purity. The chain couples TRBV6-5 to TRBJ2-5; no clear D gene. The TCR originated in a middle-aged woman in good health. The sample taken for sequencing was naive CD4+ T cells from blood. CDR3 nucleotide sequence: TGTGCCAGCAGTTACTCCGCGTACCAAGAGACCCAGTACTTC. Encoded protein: CASSYSAYQETQYF.